This TCR beta chain was sequenced for a study of cytomegalovirus exposure and HLA in healthy donors. Primers: 60 Vbeta forward and 13 Jbeta reverse. Authors' methods: Roughly 11 million shared chains were among the roughly 78 million unique TCR beta chains that a later analysis counted. Profiling relied on immunoSEQ multiplex PCR, and the TCRdb table lists in-frame clones only, not all of them. That table furnishes V, J and clone size, whereas the DNA furnished D and trimming. The profile shows roughly 120,000 clones, 79% of them singletons. General study findings and limits: Donors were assumed by presence/absence analyses to have roughly uniform sequencing depth. Rare TCR sequences dominated, though some public TCRs recurred in many donors.

The length of the CDR3 is 16 residues. V lost 4 bases, J lost 5 bases, and 19 bases lay in between. Germline assignment: CDR1 MNHEY and CDR2 SMNVEV (reference sequence). Points on this clone: The antigen remains unidentified.

The receptor was isolated from a man younger than 45 in good health and CMV-seropositive. The gene calls are TRBV27 and TRBJ2-3; tentative D call: TRBD2 (5 bases). The sample consisted of PBMCs. The CDR3 reads CASSSPGPSRGDTQYF. DNA for the CDR3: TGTGCCAGCAGTTCCCCCGGGCCCTCACGGGGAGATACGCAGTATTTT.